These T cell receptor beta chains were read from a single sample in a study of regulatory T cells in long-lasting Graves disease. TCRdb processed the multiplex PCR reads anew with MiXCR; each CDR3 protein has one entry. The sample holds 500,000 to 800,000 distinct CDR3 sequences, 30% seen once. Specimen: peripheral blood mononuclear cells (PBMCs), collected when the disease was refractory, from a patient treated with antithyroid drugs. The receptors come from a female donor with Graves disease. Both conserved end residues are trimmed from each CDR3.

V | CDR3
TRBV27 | ASRGQKGGKNIQY
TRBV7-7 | ASSLQGRMETQY
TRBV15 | ATSRDRLPNTEAF
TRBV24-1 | ATSDWQGGDEQF
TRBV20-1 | SVQGIRNEKLF
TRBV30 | AWALGGASGRDEQF
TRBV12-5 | ASGVSGGSHEQY
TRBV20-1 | SARNRQGTPYEQY
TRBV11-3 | ASSFRQTDTQY
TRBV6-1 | ASRGAADAEAF
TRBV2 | ASHPREAGELF
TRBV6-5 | ASSSFLAGRQETQY
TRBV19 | AAVGVNYGYT
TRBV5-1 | ASSPSGGLETQY
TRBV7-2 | ASRDDYFTGELF
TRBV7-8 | ASSTIKISNYGYT
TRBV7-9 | ASSAEGGPDNQPQH
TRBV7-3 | ASSLRHAAAVELF
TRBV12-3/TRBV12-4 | ASSLSPSGSYEQY
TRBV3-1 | ASSQAPPYEQY
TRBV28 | ASSSGTGVMLDTEAF
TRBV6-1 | ASSEAVRGGKNSPLH
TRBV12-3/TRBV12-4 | ASSLTGGSGANVLT
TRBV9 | ASSVQQGAYTGELF
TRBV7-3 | ASSRRPGTEQY
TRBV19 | ASSTNTGTGMTEQY
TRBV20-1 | SARPSQGPESSYEQY
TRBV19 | ASSRTTGAYEQY
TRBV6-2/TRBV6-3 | ASSLTLANTEAF
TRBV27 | ASSSVRGGVGSNQPQH
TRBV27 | ASSLSWGITGELF
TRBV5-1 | ASSLDGTAF
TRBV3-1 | ASSQTQGRHTEAF
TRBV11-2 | ASSLRGHGTSGTDTQY
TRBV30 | ASQKGGQGYT
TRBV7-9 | ASSFPGQTSPYGYT
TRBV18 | ASSPGRLPATKLS
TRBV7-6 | ASSLEQSSGNTIY
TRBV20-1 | SAAFLFADGNTEAF
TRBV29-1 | SVGGGIPNYGYT
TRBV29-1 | SVEGARRNTEAF
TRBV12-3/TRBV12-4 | ASRAAGVNTEAF
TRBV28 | ATVGDDSPGNTIY
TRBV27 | ASSFRGFMNTEAF
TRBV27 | ASRLINGGYT
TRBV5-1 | ASSQTVVYNSPLH
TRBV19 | ASSTPGTGLAYEQY
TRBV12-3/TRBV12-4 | AIITNMNTEAF
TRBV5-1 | ASSFVPQSTDTQY
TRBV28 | ASSLPGQTNTEAF
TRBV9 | ASSDFQGAFTGELF